The clone carrying this TCR beta chain occurred a few times. The target antigen is unknown. These data belong to a study of radiation and T cells in renal cell carcinoma. The CDR3 totals 14 residues. Trimming stripped 1 base from V and 7 bases from J, with 13 bases between. Germline V gives CDR1 SEHNR, CDR2 FQNEAQ (reference sequence). Specified time point: blood 4 weeks post-SBRT, at nephrectomy. As to treatment: 15 Gy SBRT to primary tumor, nephrectomy 4 weeks later. Nephrectomy followed 15 Gy stereotactic body radiation by 4 weeks. Radiation-treated patients gave blood at baseline, week 2 and week 4. TCRdb's table, derived via immunoSEQ multiplex PCR, lists solely in-frame clones and lacks some. The sample shows roughly 64,000 clones, around 80% of them seen only once. General observations from the study: Top tumor clonotypes rose in blood 2 weeks post-radiation, then contracted. Baseline intratumoral clonotype presence is unknown without pretreatment biopsies.

The receptor's source is a man in his fifties or sixties with renal cell carcinoma. V gene TRBV7-9 combines with J gene TRBJ1-1; no reliable D call. The source was blood, collected from a patient whose treatment included radiotherapy and nephrectomy. DNA for the CDR3: TGTGCCAGCAGCTTAGGTTACCCACAGTTTGAAGCTTTCTTT. It encodes CASSLGYPQFEAFF.